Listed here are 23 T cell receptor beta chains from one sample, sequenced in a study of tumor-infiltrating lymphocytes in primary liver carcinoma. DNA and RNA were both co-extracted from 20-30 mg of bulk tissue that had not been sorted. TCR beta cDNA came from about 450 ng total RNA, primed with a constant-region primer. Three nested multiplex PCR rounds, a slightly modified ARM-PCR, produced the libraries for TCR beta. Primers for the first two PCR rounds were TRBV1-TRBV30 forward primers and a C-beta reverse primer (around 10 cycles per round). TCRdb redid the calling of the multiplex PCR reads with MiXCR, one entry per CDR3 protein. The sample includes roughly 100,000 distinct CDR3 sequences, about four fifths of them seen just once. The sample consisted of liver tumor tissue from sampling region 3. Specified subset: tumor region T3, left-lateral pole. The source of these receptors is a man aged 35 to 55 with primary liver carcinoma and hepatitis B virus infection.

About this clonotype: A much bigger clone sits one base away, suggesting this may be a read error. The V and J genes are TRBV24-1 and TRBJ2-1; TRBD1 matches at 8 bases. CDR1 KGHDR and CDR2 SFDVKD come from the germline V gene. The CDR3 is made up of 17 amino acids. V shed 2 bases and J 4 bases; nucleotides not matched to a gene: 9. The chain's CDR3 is CATSDSQGAYMYNEQFF. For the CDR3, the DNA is TGTGCCACCAGTGATTCCCAGGGGGCCTACATGTACAATGAGCAGTTCTTC.

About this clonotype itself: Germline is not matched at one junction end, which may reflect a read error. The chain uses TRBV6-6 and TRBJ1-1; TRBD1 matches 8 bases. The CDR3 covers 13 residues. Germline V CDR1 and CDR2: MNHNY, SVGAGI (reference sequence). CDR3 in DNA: TGTGTCAGCAGCACAGGGGGGACTACTGATGTTTTCTTT. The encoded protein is CVSSTGGTTDVFF.

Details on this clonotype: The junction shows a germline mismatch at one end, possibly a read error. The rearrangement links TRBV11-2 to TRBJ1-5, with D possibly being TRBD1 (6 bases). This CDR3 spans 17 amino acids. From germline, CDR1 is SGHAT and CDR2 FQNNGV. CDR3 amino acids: CASSLVWVTGSSQPQHF. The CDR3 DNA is TGTGCCAGCAGCTTAGTATGGGTAACAGGGAGCAGTCAGCCACAGCATTTT.

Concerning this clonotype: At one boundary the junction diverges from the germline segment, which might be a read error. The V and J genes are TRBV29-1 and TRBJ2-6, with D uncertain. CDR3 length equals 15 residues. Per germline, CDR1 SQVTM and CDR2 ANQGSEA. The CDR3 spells CSPIMTSSGANVLTF. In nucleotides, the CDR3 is TGTAGCCCCATAATGACGTCCTCTGGGGCCAACGTCCTGACTTTC. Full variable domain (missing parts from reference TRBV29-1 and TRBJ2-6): SAVISQKPSRDICQRGTSLTIQCQVDSQVTMMFWYRQQPGQSLTLIATANQGSEATYESGFVIDKFPISRPNLTFSTLTVSNMSPEDSSIYLCSPIMTSSGANVLTFGAGSRLTVL.

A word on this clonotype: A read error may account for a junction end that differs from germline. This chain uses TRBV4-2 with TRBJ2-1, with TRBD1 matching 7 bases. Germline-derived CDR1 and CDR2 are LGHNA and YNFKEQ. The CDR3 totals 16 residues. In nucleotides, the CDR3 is TGTGCTAGCAATCACGCCGGGGTACAGGGGAACAATGAGAAGTTCTTC. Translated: CASNHAGVQGNNEKFF.

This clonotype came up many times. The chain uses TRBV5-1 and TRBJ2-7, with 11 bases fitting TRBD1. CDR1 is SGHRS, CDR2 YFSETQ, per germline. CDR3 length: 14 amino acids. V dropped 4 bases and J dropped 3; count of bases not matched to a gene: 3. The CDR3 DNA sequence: TGCGCCAGCAGCCCTGGGACAGGGGGCTACGAGCAGTACTTC. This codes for CASSPGTGGYEQYF.

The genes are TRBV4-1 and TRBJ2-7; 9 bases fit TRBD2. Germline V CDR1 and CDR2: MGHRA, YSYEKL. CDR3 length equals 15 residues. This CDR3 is CANSRAGTSLGEQYF. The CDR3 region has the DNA TGCGCGAACAGCCGGGCCGGGACTAGCTTGGGCGAGCAGTACTTC.

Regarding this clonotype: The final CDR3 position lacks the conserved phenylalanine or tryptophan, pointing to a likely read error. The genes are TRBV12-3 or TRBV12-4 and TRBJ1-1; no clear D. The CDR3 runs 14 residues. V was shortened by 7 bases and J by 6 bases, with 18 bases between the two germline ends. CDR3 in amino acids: CASTLGLTVAEAFI. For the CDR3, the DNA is TGTGCCAGCACCCTAGGTCTAACTGTCGCTGAAGCTTTCATT.

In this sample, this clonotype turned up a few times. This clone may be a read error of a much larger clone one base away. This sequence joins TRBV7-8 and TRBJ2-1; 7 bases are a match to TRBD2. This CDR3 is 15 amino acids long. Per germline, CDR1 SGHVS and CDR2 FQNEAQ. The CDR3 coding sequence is TGTGGCAGCAGCCCAGAGCGGGGCTCCTACAATGAGCAGTTCTTC. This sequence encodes CGSSPERGSYNEQFF.

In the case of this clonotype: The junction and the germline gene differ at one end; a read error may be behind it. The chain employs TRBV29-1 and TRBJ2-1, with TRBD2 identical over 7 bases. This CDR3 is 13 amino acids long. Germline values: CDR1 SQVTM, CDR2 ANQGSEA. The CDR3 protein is CSIRDYAKNEQFF. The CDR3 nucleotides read TGTAGCATTCGGGACTATGCAAAGAATGAGCAGTTCTTC.

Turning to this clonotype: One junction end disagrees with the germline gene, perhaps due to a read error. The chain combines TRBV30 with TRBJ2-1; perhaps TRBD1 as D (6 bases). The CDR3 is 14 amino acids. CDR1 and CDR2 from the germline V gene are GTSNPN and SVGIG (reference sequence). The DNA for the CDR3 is TGTGCCTGGTGTGAGGGCAGGGGTGTCGATGAGCAGTTTTTC. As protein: CAWCEGRGVDEQFF.

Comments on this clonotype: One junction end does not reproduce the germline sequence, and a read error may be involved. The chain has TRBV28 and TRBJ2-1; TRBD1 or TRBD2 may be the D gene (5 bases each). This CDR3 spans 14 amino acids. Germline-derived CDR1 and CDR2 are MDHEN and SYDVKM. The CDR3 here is CASSLGGFGNEQFF. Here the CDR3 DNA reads TGTGCCAGCAGTTTAGGGGGTTTCGGCAATGAGCAGTTTTTT.

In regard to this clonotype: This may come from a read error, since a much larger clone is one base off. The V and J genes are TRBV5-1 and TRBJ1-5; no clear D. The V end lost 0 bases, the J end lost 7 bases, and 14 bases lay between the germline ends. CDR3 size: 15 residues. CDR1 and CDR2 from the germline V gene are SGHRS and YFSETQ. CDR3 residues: CASSLAPGGNQPQHF. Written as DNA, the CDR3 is TGCGCCAGCAGCTTGGCTCCGGGCGGGAACCAGCCCCAGCATTTT.

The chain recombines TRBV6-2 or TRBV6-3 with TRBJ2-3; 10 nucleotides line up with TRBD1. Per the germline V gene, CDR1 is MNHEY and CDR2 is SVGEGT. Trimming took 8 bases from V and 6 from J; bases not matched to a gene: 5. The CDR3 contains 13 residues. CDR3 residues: CASLDRGHDTQYF. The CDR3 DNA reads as TGTGCCAGCCTTGACAGGGGGCATGATACGCAGTATTTT.

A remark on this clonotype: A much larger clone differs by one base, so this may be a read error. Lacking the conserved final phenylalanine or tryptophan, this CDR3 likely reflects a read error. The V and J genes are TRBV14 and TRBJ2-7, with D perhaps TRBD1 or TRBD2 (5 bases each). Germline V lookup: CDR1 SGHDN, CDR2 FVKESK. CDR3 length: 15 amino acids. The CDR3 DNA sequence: TGTGTCAGCAGCCCCTCGGGACGGAAACTATACGAGCAGTACCTC. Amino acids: CVSSPSGRKLYEQYL.

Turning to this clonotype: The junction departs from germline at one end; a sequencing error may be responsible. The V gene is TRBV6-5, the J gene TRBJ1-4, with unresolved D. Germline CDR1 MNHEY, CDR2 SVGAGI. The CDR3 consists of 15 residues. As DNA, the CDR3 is TGTGCCAGCACTCCCGCAGCGTGCACTAATGAAAAACTGCTTTTT. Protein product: CASTPAACTNEKLLF.

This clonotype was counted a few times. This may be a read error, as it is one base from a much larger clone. CDR3 protein: CAWSPAAGRFSGKLFF. The CDR3 DNA reads as TGTGCCTGGAGCCCCGCAGCCGGGCGATTTTCCGGGAAGCTGTTTTTT. The chain has TRBV30 and TRBJ2-2; D is perhaps TRBD2 (5 bases). This CDR3 region has 16 residues. Germline V lookup: CDR1 GTSNPN, CDR2 SVGIG (reference sequence).

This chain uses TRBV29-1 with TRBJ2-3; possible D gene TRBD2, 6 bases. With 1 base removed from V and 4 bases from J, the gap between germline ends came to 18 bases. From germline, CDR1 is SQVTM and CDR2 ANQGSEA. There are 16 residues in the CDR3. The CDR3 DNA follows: TGCAGCGTTGAAGGGACCAGCGGGTCCAGCGCAGATACGCAGTATTTT. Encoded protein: CSVEGTSGSSADTQYF.

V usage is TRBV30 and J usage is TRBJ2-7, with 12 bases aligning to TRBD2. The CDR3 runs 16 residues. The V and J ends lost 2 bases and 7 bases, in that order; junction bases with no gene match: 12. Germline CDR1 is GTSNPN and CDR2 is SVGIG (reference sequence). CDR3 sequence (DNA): TGTGCCTGGAGTCCTCCAGGACTAGCGGGAAGATATGAGCAGTACTTC. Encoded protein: CAWSPPGLAGRYEQYF.

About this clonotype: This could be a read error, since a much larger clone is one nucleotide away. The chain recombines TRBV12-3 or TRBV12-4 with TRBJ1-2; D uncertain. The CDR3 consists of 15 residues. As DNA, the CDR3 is TGTGCCAGCAGTCCCTCTTGGGAACCTAACTATGGCTGCACCTTC. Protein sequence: CASSPSWEPNYGCTF.

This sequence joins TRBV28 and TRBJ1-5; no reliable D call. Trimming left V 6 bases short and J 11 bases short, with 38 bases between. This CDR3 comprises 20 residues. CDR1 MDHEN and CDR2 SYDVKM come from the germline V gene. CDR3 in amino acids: CASREERAAHSLNSKWTQHF. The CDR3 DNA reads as TGTGCCAGCAGAGAAGAAAGGGCCGCCCATAGCCTCAACTCCAAGTGGACCCAGCATTTT.

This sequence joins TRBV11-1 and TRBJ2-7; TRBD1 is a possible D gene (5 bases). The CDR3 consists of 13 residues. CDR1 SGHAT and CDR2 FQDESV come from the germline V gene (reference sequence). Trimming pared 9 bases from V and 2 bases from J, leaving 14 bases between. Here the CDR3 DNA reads TGTGCCAGTAAGGGGAAGCGAACCTACGAGCAGTACTTC. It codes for CASKGKRTYEQYF.

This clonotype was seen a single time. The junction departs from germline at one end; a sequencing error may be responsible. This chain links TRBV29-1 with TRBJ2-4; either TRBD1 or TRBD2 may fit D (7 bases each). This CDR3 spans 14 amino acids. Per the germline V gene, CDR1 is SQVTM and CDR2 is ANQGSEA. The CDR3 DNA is TGCAGCATTCATGGGGAGGGGGCAGAAAACATTCAGTACTTT. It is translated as CSIHGEGAENIQYF. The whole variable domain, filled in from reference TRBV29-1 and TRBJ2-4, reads SAVISQKPSRDICQRGTSLTIQCQVDSQVTMMFWYRQQPGQSLTLIATANQGSEATYESGFVIDKFPISRPNLTFSTLTVSNMSPEDSSIYLCSIHGEGAENIQYFGAGTRLSVL.